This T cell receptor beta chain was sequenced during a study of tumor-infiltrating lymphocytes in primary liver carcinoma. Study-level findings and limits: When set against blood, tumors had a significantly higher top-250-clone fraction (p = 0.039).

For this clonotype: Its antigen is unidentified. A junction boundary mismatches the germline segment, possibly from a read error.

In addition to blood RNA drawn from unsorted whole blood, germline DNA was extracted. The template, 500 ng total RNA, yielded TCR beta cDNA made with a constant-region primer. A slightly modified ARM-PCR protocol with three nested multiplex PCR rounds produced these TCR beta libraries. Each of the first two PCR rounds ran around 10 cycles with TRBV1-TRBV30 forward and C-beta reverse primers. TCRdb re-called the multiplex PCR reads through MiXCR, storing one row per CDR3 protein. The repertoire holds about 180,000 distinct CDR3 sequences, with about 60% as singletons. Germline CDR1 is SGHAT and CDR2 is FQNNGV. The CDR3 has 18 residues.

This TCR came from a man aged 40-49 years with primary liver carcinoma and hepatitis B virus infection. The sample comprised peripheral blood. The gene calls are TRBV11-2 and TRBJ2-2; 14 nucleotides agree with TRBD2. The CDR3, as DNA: TGCACCAGCAGCTTCCGGGGACTAGCGGGAGTGAAGACCGGGGAGCTGTTTTTT. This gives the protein CTSSFRGLAGVKTGELFF.